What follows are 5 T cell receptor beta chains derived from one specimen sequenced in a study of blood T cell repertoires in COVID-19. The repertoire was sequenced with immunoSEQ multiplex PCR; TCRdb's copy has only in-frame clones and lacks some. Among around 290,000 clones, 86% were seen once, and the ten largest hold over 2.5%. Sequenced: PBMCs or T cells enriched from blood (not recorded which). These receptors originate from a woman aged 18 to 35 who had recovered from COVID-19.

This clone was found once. CDR3 nucleotide sequence: TGTGCCAGCAGCTTTACAGGGACAGTGGAGACCCAGTACTTC. It codes for CASSFTGTVETQYF. The rearrangement links TRBV5-4 to TRBJ2-5; TRBD1 agrees at 7 bases. The CDR3 runs to 14 residues. V trimming: 2 bases; J trimming: 5 bases; junction bases outside the gene matches: 6. CDR1 and CDR2 (germline): SGHNT, YYREEE (reference sequence).

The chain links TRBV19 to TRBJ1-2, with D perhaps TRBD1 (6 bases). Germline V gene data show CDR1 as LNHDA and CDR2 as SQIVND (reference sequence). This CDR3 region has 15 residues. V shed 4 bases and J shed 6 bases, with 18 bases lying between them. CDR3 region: CASSNRGAGADGYTF. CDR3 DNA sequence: TGTGCCAGTAGTAATCGGGGAGCAGGGGCGGATGGCTACACCTTC.

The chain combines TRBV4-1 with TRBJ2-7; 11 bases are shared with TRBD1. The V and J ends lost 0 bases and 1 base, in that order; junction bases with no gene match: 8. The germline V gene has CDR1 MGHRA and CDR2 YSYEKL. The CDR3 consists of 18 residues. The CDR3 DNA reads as TGCGCCAGCAGCCAAGAGACCGGACAGGGGGCTGTTTCCTACGAGCAGTACTTC. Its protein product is CASSQETGQGAVSYEQYF.

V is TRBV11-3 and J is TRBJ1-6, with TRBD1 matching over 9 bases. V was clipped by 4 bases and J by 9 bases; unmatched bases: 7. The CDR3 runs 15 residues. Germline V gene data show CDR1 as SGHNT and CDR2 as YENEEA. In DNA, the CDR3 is TGTGCCAGCAGCTACGTGGGGACAGGGAGTTCACCCCTCCACTTT. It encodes CASSYVGTGSSPLHF. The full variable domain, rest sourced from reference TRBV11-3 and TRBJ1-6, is EAGVVQSPRYKIIEKKQPVAFWCNPISGHNTLYWYLQNLGQGPELLIRYENEEAVDDSQLPKDRFSAERLKGVDSTLKIQPAELGDSAVYLCASSYVGTGSSPLHFGNGTRLTVT.

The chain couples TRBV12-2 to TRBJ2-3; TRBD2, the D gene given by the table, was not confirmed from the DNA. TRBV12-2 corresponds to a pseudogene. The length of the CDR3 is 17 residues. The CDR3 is CASRLARSSGDTDTQYF. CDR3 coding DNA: TGTGCAAGTCGCTTAGCGCGCTCTAGCGGGGACACAGATACGCAGTATTTT.